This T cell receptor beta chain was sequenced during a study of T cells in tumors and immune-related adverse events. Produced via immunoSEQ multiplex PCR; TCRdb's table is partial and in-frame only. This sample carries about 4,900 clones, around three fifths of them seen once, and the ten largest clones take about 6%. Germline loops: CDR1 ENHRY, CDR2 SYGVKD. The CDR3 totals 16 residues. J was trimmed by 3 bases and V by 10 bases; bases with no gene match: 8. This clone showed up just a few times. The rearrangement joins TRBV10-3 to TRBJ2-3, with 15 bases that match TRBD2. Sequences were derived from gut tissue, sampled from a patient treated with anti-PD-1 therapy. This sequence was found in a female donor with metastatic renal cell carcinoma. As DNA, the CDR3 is TGTGCCACAAGGACTAGCGGGGGGGTGGTTACAGATACGCAGTATTTT. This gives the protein CATRTSGGVVTDTQYF.